This T cell receptor (beta chain) was profiled in a study of T-cell memory formation after mild COVID-19 (dated by TCRdb to about 2021). As for the study more broadly: TCR sequence clusters from the two donors were found to be largely donor specific. Two young, previously healthy adult volunteers made up the cohort, one male and one female. In a couple of donors, T-cell clones that expanded and contracted after mild COVID-19 were tracked by sequencing TCRalpha and TCRbeta repertoires over time. Results the study describes overall, beyond this receptor: Some responding clones were detected in pre-infection memory, which suggested that pre-existing cross-reactive memory T cells had joined the SARS-CoV-2 response. Contracting CD4+ clones were found mainly in CM and EM memory subsets, while CD8+ clones were enriched in EMRA. From day 15 to 85, contracting clones showed balanced CD4/CD8 phenotypes, whereas a second wave of clones that expanded from day 15 to 37 leaned towards CD4+. The second-wave clones that peaked on day 37 were not confirmed to be SARS-CoV-2 specific. The study included only a couple of mild cases, and larger cohorts that include severe cases with pre-infection samples were judged to be necessary.

CDR1 SEHNR and CDR2 FQNEAQ are derived from the germline V gene (reference sequence). Its CDR3 holds 12 amino acids, cysteine through phenylalanine. The CDR3 DNA has 36 bases and is translated from base 1. The germline ends are 8 bases apart after V is trimmed by 5 bases and J by 5 bases. Ficoll-Paque density gradient centrifugation was the method used to isolate PBMCs. There are a few counts of this clonotype. Which antigen it targets is not known. Base qualities are not recorded, but no much larger clone differs from it by a single base. The sample was run on an Illumina NovaSeq 6000. cDNA libraries for TCRalpha and TCRbeta were prepared by 5'RACE using constant-segment primers, with sample barcodes and unique molecular identifiers added. RNA was extracted from every sample with Trizol reagent. Amplification of the libraries took two PCR steps, and the second step added a second sample barcode plus Illumina TruSeq adapters. Sequencing of libraries was performed on an Illumina NovaSeq with 2 x 150 bp paired-end reads. As for how the authors treated the data: Reads were demultiplexed and collapsed into UMI-guided consensus sequences with migec v1.2.7. With mixcr v2.1.11, UMI consensuses were aligned to TRA and TRB V and J templates and assembled into clonotypes. Clonotypes were classified as expanded or contracted when called significant by both edgeR and NoisET, with noise models trained on biological replicates. For edgeR calls, a false discovery rate-adjusted p below 0.01 and a log2 fold-change threshold of 1 were applied. PCA with hierarchical clustering of max-normalized trajectories of the 1000 most abundant clonotypes was used as exploratory dynamics analysis. Separately sequenced CD4+ and CD8+ repertoires were used to assign the CD4 or CD8 phenotype of responding clones. TCRdb reanalyzed the raw reads on its own, using fastp at Q25 for trimming and MiXCR for clone calling, and kept in-frame beta chains. Duplicate CDR3 protein sequences are folded into a single record with the most common DNA and genes. The V and J calls and clone size come from TCRdb's table, not from the authors' own analysis. The sample table lists tens of thousands of distinct CDR3 sequences, about 6.3% of them with a count of one. Approximately 0.74% of the sample is taken by the ten largest.

The receptor was derived from an adult who had mild COVID-19 (a few samples of this study predate the infection). The sample titles of this study are shuffled in the database, so cell type and time point are left out. Sequenced: PBMCs or a T cell subset sorted from them (not recorded which). The rearranged segments are TRBV7-9 and TRBJ2-3; the D gene is perhaps TRBD2, from 5 matching bases. CDR3 protein: CASSELGDTQYF. The nucleotide sequence reads as follows: TGTGCCAGCAGCGAACTAGGAGATACGCAGTATTTT.